The 26 T cell receptor beta chains below come from one sample, sequenced in a study of PD-L1 blockade in urothelial cancer. The time point is: peripheral blood 6 weeks after treatment start. The assay was immunoSEQ multiplex PCR, and TCRdb's table has in-frame clones only and misses some. The sample holds about 36,000 clones, over 65% seen once. Specimen: PBMCs, collected around atezolizumab (anti-PD-L1) treatment. The receptor source for this set is a man aged 40-49 years with urothelial cancer.

The chain has TRBV28 and TRBJ2-3, with D possibly being TRBD2 (5 bases). Germline CDR1 and CDR2: MDHEN and SYDVKM. The CDR3 sequence is 14 residues long. V dropped 2 bases and J dropped 0 bases, with 6 bases sitting between them. This chain's CDR3 is CASSLRESTDTQYF. In DNA form, the CDR3 reads TGTGCCAGCAGTTTACGGGAAAGCACAGATACGCAGTATTTT.

The chain employs TRBV28 and TRBJ2-7; TRBD2 matches 9 bases. In germline, CDR1 is MDHEN, CDR2 SYDVKM. V dropped 5 bases and J dropped 7; count of bases not matched to a gene: 12. The CDR3 is made up of 15 amino acids. CDR3 coding DNA: TGTGCCAGCAGTCTATTAGCGGGAGAAGAAGAAGAGCAGTACTTC. Translating gives CASSLLAGEEEEQYF.

The CDR3 here is CASSKLAGDRYEQYF. The CDR3 coding sequence is TGTGCCAGCAGTAAGCTAGCGGGAGATAGGTACGAGCAGTACTTC. The genes are TRBV28 and TRBJ2-5, with TRBD2 identical over 10 bases. The DNA end lines up better with TRBJ2-7; the J call may be wrong. The germline gives CDR1 MDHEN, CDR2 SYDVKM. There are 15 residues in the CDR3.

The gene calls are TRBV5-5 and TRBJ1-1; 7 bases match TRBD1. The CDR3 length is 16 residues. The germline CDR1 and CDR2 sequences are SGHKS and YYEKEE (reference sequence). Trimming removed 3 bases from V and 1 base from J; junction bases left unmatched: 9. This CDR3 reads CASSSRQAGGNTEAFF. In DNA, the CDR3 is TGTGCCAGCAGCTCCCGACAGGCAGGGGGGAACACTGAAGCTTTCTTT.

The rearrangement links TRBV11-2 to TRBJ2-4, with D maybe TRBD1 (5 bases). Germline lookup yields CDR1 SGHAT and CDR2 FQNNGV. V dropped 4 bases and J dropped 1 base, with 8 bases sitting between them. CDR3 size: 14 residues. The DNA for the CDR3 is TGTGCCAGCAGCTCAGGGTGGGCCAAAAACATTCAGTACTTC. Its translation is CASSSGWAKNIQYF.

The chain employs TRBV6-1 and TRBJ1-5, with D uncertain. This CDR3 is built from 16 residues. V gave up 0 bases and J gave up 6 bases, with 15 bases separating them. Germline CDR1 MNHNS, CDR2 SASEGT. Here the CDR3 reads CASSEAPLDRGQPQHF. The DNA for the CDR3 is TGTGCCAGCAGTGAAGCGCCTTTAGACCGGGGTCAGCCCCAGCATTTT.

The chain combines TRBV28 with TRBJ2-3; tentative D call: TRBD2 (6 bases). The CDR3 runs 16 residues. The germline V and J ends were trimmed by 6 bases and 1 base, with 17 bases remaining between them. Germline-derived CDR1 and CDR2 are MDHEN and SYDVKM. The DNA for the CDR3 is TGTGCCAGCAGCTCCGGCGGGGTGACCCGCACAGATACGCAGTATTTT. Amino acid sequence: CASSSGGVTRTDTQYF.

The chain uses TRBV28 and TRBJ2-1; no definite D call. The CDR3 covers 13 residues. Germline CDR1 is MDHEN and CDR2 is SYDVKM. Deletions cut 1 base from V and 6 bases from J, with 7 bases between. In DNA, the CDR3 is TGTGCCAGCAGTTTATACTACGCCAATGAGCAGTTCTTC. This encodes CASSLYYANEQFF.

The V gene is TRBV5-5, the J gene TRBJ2-3, with a tentative D call TRBD2 (6 bases). V gave up 5 bases and J gave up 5 bases, with 15 bases separating them. Germline CDR1 SGHKS, CDR2 YYEKEE (reference sequence). CDR3 length equals 14 residues. The CDR3 DNA sequence: TGTGCCAGCAGGGACGGGCAGGGAGGAGATACGCAGTATTTT. Its protein product is CASRDGQGGDTQYF. The whole variable domain, remainder taken from reference TRBV5-5 and TRBJ2-3, is DAGVTQSPTHLIKTRGQQVTLRCSPISGHKSVSWYQQVLGQGPQFIFQYYEKEERGRGNFPDRFSARQFPNYSSELNVNALLLGDSALYLCASRDGQGGDTQYFGPGTRLTVL.

The rearrangement uses TRBV28 and TRBJ2-3; TRBD2 might be the D (6 bases). The CDR3 loop spans 17 amino acids. CDR1 is MDHEN, CDR2 SYDVKM, per germline. The V end lost 8 bases, the J end lost 4 bases, and 25 bases lay between the germline ends. CDR3 DNA sequence: TGTGCCAGCTCAGGGATAACTAGCCTCGTCTCCTCAGATACGCAGTATTTT. Translating gives CASSGITSLVSSDTQYF.

The CDR3: CASSFPRAGADTGELFF. CDR3 nucleotides: TGTGCCAGCAGCTTCCCTCGGGCGGGAGCGGACACCGGGGAGCTGTTTTTT. The chain couples TRBV11-2 to TRBJ2-2; TRBD2 matches at 7 bases. With V trimmed by 3 bases and J by 3 bases, 10 bases remained unmatched. The CDR3 covers 17 residues. Germline V gene data show CDR1 as SGHAT and CDR2 as FQNNGV.

The gene calls are TRBV11-3 and TRBJ2-5; unclear D gene. Trimming removed 1 base at V and 5 bases at J, with 14 bases between. Germline V lookup: CDR1 SGHNT, CDR2 YENEEA. The CDR3 loop spans 15 amino acids. Here the CDR3 reads CASSLGPDLRETQYF. CDR3 coding DNA: TGTGCCAGCAGCTTAGGGCCCGACCTGCGGGAGACCCAGTACTTC.

This clone showed up just once. In nucleotides, the CDR3 is TGTGCCAGTGGGCAGCATGAAAAACTGTTTTTT. Protein product: CASGQHEKLFF. The chain couples TRBV2 to TRBJ1-4; no firm D call. The CDR3 has 11 residues. V was shortened by 9 bases and J by 6 bases, with 8 bases between the two germline ends. Germline V lookup: CDR1 SNHLY, CDR2 FYNNEI.

This chain connects TRBV28 to TRBJ1-1; D might be TRBD1 (5 bases). The germline gives CDR1 MDHEN, CDR2 SYDVKM. Trimming removed 6 bases from V and 4 bases from J, with 12 bases in between. CDR3 length equals 13 residues. CDR3: CASRPGHLTEAFF. CDR3 coding DNA: TGTGCCAGCAGGCCCGGACATCTCACTGAAGCTTTCTTT.

The CDR3 DNA sequence: TGCGCCAGCAGCCCGGCCGGGACAGGGGGCGCTGGGGCCAACGTCCTGACTTTC. Its protein product is CASSPAGTGGAGANVLTF. The J gene is TRBJ2-6, the V gene TRBV5-1; 12 nucleotides agree with TRBD1. V dropped 4 bases and J dropped 2; count of bases not matched to a gene: 7. This CDR3 contains 18 residues. The germline gives CDR1 SGHRS, CDR2 YFSETQ. The variable domain in full, with the rest retrieved from reference TRBV5-1 and TRBJ2-6, is KAGVTQTPRYLIKTRGQQVTLSCSPISGHRSVSWYQQTPGQGLQFLFEYFSETQRNKGNFPGRFSGRQFSNSRSEMNVSTLELGDSALYLCASSPAGTGGAGANVLTFGAGSRLTVL.

The V and J genes are TRBV9 and TRBJ2-7; 10 bases match TRBD2. The CDR3 runs 13 residues. V lost 3 bases, J lost 3 bases, and 0 bases stayed unmatched. From germline, CDR1 is SGDLS and CDR2 YYNGEE. The CDR3 nucleotides read TGTGCCAGCAGCGGGACTAGCGGCTACGAGCAGTACTTC. Protein product: CASSGTSGYEQYF.

The rearrangement uses TRBV5-1 and TRBJ2-7; 11 bases fit TRBD2. This CDR3 has 18 amino acids. V shed 3 bases, J shed 3 bases, and the junction held 14 bases outside the gene matches. Germline CDR1 reads SGHRS; CDR2 reads YFSETQ. In nucleotides, the CDR3 is TGCGCCAGCAGCTGGAATAGCGGGAGGGCCTCGGTTGACTACGAGCAGTACTTC. Residues: CASSWNSGRASVDYEQYF. Combining the CDR3 with reference TRBV5-1 and TRBJ2-7 gives the whole variable domain KAGVTQTPRYLIKTRGQQVTLSCSPISGHRSVSWYQQTPGQGLQFLFEYFSETQRNKGNFPGRFSGRQFSNSRSEMNVSTLELGDSALYLCASSWNSGRASVDYEQYFGPGTRLTVT.

The chain employs TRBV19 and TRBJ2-3, with 11 bases aligning to TRBD2. The CDR3 has 15 amino acids. Germline V gene lookup returns CDR1 LNHDA and CDR2 SQIVND (reference sequence). J was trimmed by 6 bases and V by 5 bases; bases with no gene match: 7. The CDR3 here is CASSRGLAVGDTQYF. The CDR3 DNA follows: TGTGCCAGTAGTCGGGGACTAGCGGTAGGGGATACGCAGTATTTT.

The chain employs TRBV4-1 and TRBJ1-2; TRBD1 is a possible D gene (6 bases). Looked up from germline, CDR1 is MGHRA and CDR2 is YSYEKL. This CDR3 has 16 residues. V gave up 7 bases and J gave up 4 bases, with 22 bases separating them. The CDR3 reads CASTPRTSGQLYGYTF. DNA for the CDR3: TGCGCCAGCACCCCACGAACTAGCGGACAGCTCTATGGCTACACCTTC.

This rearrangement joins TRBV9 to TRBJ1-2, with TRBD1 as a possible D gene (5 bases). With 0 bases removed from V and 4 bases from J, the gap between germline ends came to 16 bases. Germline V gene data show CDR1 as SGDLS and CDR2 as YYNGEE. This CDR3 contains 16 residues. The CDR3 reads CASSVGSGLSTYGYTF. The CDR3 DNA reads as TGTGCCAGCAGCGTAGGGTCAGGGTTAAGCACCTATGGCTACACCTTC.

The V gene is TRBV28, the J gene TRBJ1-5, with a weak D call TRBD1 (6 bases). From germline, CDR1 is MDHEN and CDR2 SYDVKM. Between the trimmed V and J ends, which lost 5 bases and 3 bases, there was a span of 14 bases. There are 15 residues in the CDR3. This chain's CDR3 is CASSRDTANNQPQHF. Here the CDR3 DNA reads TGTGCCAGCAGTCGGGACACAGCGAACAATCAGCCCCAGCATTTT. The full variable domain, its missing parts supplied by reference TRBV28 and TRBJ1-5, is DVKVTQSSRYLVKRTGEKVFLECVQDMDHENMFWYRQDPGLGLRLIYFSYDVKMKEKGDIPEGYSVSREKKERFSLILESASTNQTSMYLCASSRDTANNQPQHFGDGTRLSIL.

The rearrangement links TRBV14 to TRBJ1-1; TRBD1 aligns across 7 bases. CDR1 is SGHDN and CDR2 is FVKESK in the germline V gene. The ends lost 1 base at V and 4 bases at J; junction bases unmatched: 6. The CDR3 is 15 amino acids. This chain's CDR3 is CASSQGFRGTTEAFF. CDR3 bases: TGTGCCAGCAGCCAAGGGTTCAGGGGGACCACTGAAGCTTTCTTT.

The chain has TRBV5-4 and TRBJ2-1; D is uncertain. The CDR3 has 12 amino acids. Deletions cut 5 bases from V and 6 bases from J, with 9 bases between. The germline V gene encodes CDR1 SGHNT and CDR2 YYREEE (reference sequence). This chain's CDR3 is CASSSYSNEQFF. In nucleotides, the CDR3 is TGTGCCAGCAGTTCCTACTCCAATGAGCAGTTCTTC.

The V call is TRBV18, the J call TRBJ1-2, with a possible D match to TRBD1 (6 bases). The germline V gene has CDR1 KGHSH and CDR2 LQKENI. This CDR3 spans 15 amino acids. Trimming pared 3 bases from V and 4 bases from J, leaving 15 bases between. The CDR3 protein is CASSPYEGGRYGYTF. The CDR3 DNA is TGTGCCAGCTCACCGTACGAGGGGGGGCGCTATGGCTACACCTTC.

V is TRBV6-5 and J is TRBJ1-3; D gene uncertain. The germline CDR1 and CDR2 sequences are MNHEY and SVGAGI. The CDR3 consists of 15 residues. V gave up 10 bases and J gave up 0 bases, with 16 bases separating them. For the CDR3, the DNA is TGTGCCACCCAATGGGGAGGGAACTCTGGAAACACCATATATTTT. Encoded protein: CATQWGGNSGNTIYF.

The rearrangement joins TRBV6-1 to TRBJ2-7, with 10 bases aligning to TRBD2. The CDR3 sequence is 16 residues long. V dropped 4 bases and J dropped 4; count of bases not matched to a gene: 10. CDR1 is MNHNS, CDR2 SASEGT, per germline. The CDR3 DNA reads TGTGCCAGCAGTGCTAGCGGGAGAGGGGGAGAGTACGAGCAGTACTTC. Amino acids: CASSASGRGGEYEQYF.